The 2 T cell receptor beta chains given below trace back to one sample, sequenced in a study of response to subunit inactivated influenza vaccine. TCRdb redid the calling of the RT-PCR reads with MiXCR, one entry per CDR3 protein. This table holds 700,000 to 900,000 distinct CDR3 sequences, 20% to 25% found once. This sample comprised PBMCs from blood, obtained roughly 5 days after vaccination. These receptors were obtained from a man aged 45-60 years who received an inactivated influenza vaccine.

Worth noting for this clonotype: The germline gene is not matched at one end of the junction; a read error may be the cause. The chain employs TRBV7-9 and TRBJ2-1, with D possibly TRBD1 on 6 matching bases. The length of the CDR3 is 12 residues. In germline, CDR1 is SEHNR, CDR2 FQNEAQ (reference sequence). CDR3 residues: CASSLGLQGRVF. In DNA form, the CDR3 reads TGTGCCAGCAGCTTAGGGCTACAGGGCCGGGTCTTC.

This clonotype was seen a handful of times. V usage is TRBV20-1 and J usage is TRBJ2-5, with 12 bases aligning to TRBD2. The CDR3 totals 20 residues. The germline V gene encodes CDR1 DFQATT and CDR2 SNEGSKA (reference sequence). The J segment lost 4 bases and the V segment lost 3 bases, leaving 21 bases of the junction unmatched. The CDR3 loop reads CSASPASELAGGLYRETQYF. The CDR3 nucleotides read TGCAGTGCTAGCCCCGCCTCGGAGCTAGCGGGGGGGTTATATAGAGAGACCCAGTACTTC.